The rows below give T cell receptor beta chains drawn from one sample of a study of cytomegalovirus exposure and HLA in healthy donors. Assay: immunoSEQ multiplex PCR; the TCRdb copy retains only in-frame clones and omits some. The table has 150,000 or so clones, around four fifths seen once. The sequenced material came from PBMCs. These receptors were taken from a man aged 18 to 29 in good health and CMV-seropositive. The CDR3 runs from the conserved cysteine through the conserved F or W. D genes are given only for firm matches. The size entry is marked missing in some rows and otherwise reads once, few, many or a size class.

J,D,size,V,CDR3,DNA
TRBJ1-5,NA,NA,TRBV4-3,CASSRESGQPQHF,TGCGCCAGCAGCCGCGAGTCAGGTCAGCCCCAGCATTTT
TRBJ1-1,TRBD1,few,TRBV4-3,CASSQVGQGRAEAFF,TGCGCCAGCAGCCAAGTAGGACAGGGTCGGGCTGAAGCTTTCTTT
TRBJ1-2,NA,NA,TRBV6-5,CASRYGDYGYTF,TGTGCCAGCAGGTACGGAGACTATGGCTACACCTTC
TRBJ1-4,NA,NA,TRBV5-6,CASSLGTLEKLFF,TGTGCCAGCAGCTTGGGGACACTCGAAAAACTGTTTTTT
TRBJ2-7,NA,NA,TRBV6-5,CASSYEALDSYEQYF,TGTGCCAGCAGTTACGAGGCGTTGGATTCCTACGAGCAGTACTTC
TRBJ1-5,TRBD1,once,TRBV5-4,CASSLDRGLGNQPQHF,TGTGCCAGCAGCTTGGACAGGGGCCTTGGCAATCAGCCCCAGCATTTT
TRBJ2-1,NA,NA,TRBV27,CASSEEGYGNEQFF,TGTGCCAGCAGTGAGGAGGGGTACGGCAATGAGCAGTTCTTC
TRBJ2-1,NA,NA,TRBV9,CASSVATESGKSSYNEQFF,TGTGCCAGCAGCGTAGCTACCGAAAGCGGAAAGAGCTCCTACAATGAGCAGTTCTTC
TRBJ2-3,NA,NA,TRBV9,CASSVEDYTDTQYF,TGTGCCAGCAGCGTAGAGGACTACACAGATACGCAGTATTTT
TRBJ1-1,NA,NA,TRBV13,CASSLGRDPEAFF,TGTGCCAGCAGCTTAGGGCGGGACCCTGAAGCTTTCTTT
TRBJ2-1,TRBD1,NA,TRBV11-3,CASSLGQGLYNEQFF,TGTGCCAGCAGCCTAGGACAGGGGCTATACAATGAGCAGTTCTTC
TRBJ2-7,TRBD1,NA,TRBV6-1,CASSEQGAGYEQYF,TGTGCCAGCAGTGAACAGGGGGCGGGATACGAGCAGTACTTC
TRBJ2-1,TRBD1,NA,TRBV4-2,CASSHGTDNRFF,TGTGCCAGCAGCCACGGGACAGATAATAGGTTCTTC